The T cell receptor beta chain described here comes from a study of T cell responses to AZD1222 COVID-19 vaccine. Study-wide points: In a largely white British group with more females than males, clonal diversity was possibly underestimated. Nearly half of spike-specific TCRs reportedly target unmutated variant regions. Following two doses of AZD1222, Spike-specific TCR breadth and depth rose.

A word on this clone: Antigen: not known.

The assay was immunoSEQ multiplex PCR, and TCRdb's table has in-frame clones only and misses some. Of about 140,000 clones in the sample, roughly 92% were seen once. The receptor was isolated from an adult in good health. Material: peripheral blood, obtained on day 0 of AZD1222 vaccination.

For the CDR3, the DNA is TGTGCCAGCAGAGTTCCACAGGGAAGGGGTTCACCCCTCCACTTT. This sequence encodes CASRVPQGRGSPLHF. The chain carries TRBV6-6 and TRBJ1-6; D is possibly TRBD1 (6 bases). V shed 6 bases and J shed 9 bases, with 18 bases lying between them. Germline V gene lookup returns CDR1 MNHNY and CDR2 SVGAGI (reference sequence). The CDR3 has 15 amino acids.